This note documents a single TCR beta chain sequence. Antigen unknown. The record originates from a study of T cell responses to AZD1222 COVID-19 vaccine. Study-wide results and caveats: White British people made up most donors, females outnumbered males, and clonal diversity was possibly underestimated. Across the whole spike, CD4 TCRs peaked at regions 160-218 and 743-854.

V lost 2 bases, J lost 0 bases, and 7 bases lay in between. The CDR3 consists of 14 residues. CDR1 and CDR2 from the germline V gene are SGHAT and FQDESV (reference sequence). Libraries were prepared by immunoSEQ multiplex PCR; TCRdb keeps only in-frame clonotypes and omits some of them. The table has under 150,000 clones, about 90% seen once; the top ten hold 1.6%. Sequencing used peripheral blood, obtained 28 days after the second AZD1222 dose. This clonotype was obtained from an adult who received the AZD1222 COVID-19 vaccine. This sequence joins TRBV11-1 and TRBJ1-1; D is ambiguous. CDR3 loop: CASSLQTLNTEAFF. In DNA, the CDR3 is TGTGCCAGCAGCTTACAGACTTTGAACACTGAAGCTTTCTTT. The full variable domain, its missing parts supplied by reference TRBV11-1 and TRBJ1-1, is EAEVAQSPRYKITEKSQAVAFWCDPISGHATLYWYRQILGQGPELLVQFQDESVVDDSQLPKDRFSAERLKGVDSTLKIQPAELGDSAMYLCASSLQTLNTEAFFGQGTRLTVV.